The 5 T cell receptor beta chains listed next were all sequenced from one sample in a study of molecular identifiers for immune sequencing clone quantification (dated by TCRdb to 2016 to 2019). Library prep was done by PCR. This sample was sequenced with a NextSeq 500. TCRdb handled the public reads itself, with Q25 trimming in fastp and clone calling in MiXCR, and kept productive beta chains. Every CDR3 protein is listed once, alongside the most common genes and DNA of its rows. The sample has nearly 650,000 distinct CDR3 sequences on record, about 25% of them singletons. 0.78% of the sample comes from the top ten. The specimen sequenced was naive CD8+ T cells from blood, with Jurkat cell RNA spiked in. The cell subset or site label of this sample denotes: FACS-sorted CD8+CD4-CCR7+CD45RA+ naive T cells. These receptors were collected from a human donor in good health. Some libraries in this study had Jurkat cell RNA spiked in.

The chain links TRBV4-1 to TRBJ1-1; D is uncertain. There are 12 residues in the CDR3. Germline CDR1 MGHRA, CDR2 YSYEKL. V lost 11 bases and J lost 2, with 12 bases in between. The CDR3 loop is CAARGVNTEAFF. The DNA for the CDR3 is TGCGCCGCTCGGGGAGTAAACACTGAAGCTTTCTTT.

This clonotype occurred a few times. The chain is built from TRBV25-1 and TRBJ1-2, with D tentatively TRBD1 (5 bases). Germline V gene lookup returns CDR1 MGHDK and CDR2 SYGVNS. The V end was cut by 1 base, the J end by 5 bases, with 14 bases between. This CDR3 is built from 15 residues. In DNA, the CDR3 is TGTGCCAGCAGTGAATTAGGAGGAGAGGGGTATGGCTACACCTTC. This encodes CASSELGGEGYGYTF.

This clonotype has ten or more counts. The chain joins TRBV28 to TRBJ2-7, with D uncertain. CDR1 and CDR2 (germline): MDHEN, SYDVKM. Deletions cut 3 bases from V and 1 base from J, with 13 bases between. This CDR3 region has 15 residues. The CDR3 here is CASSLGSLISYEQYF. Written as DNA, the CDR3 is TGTGCCAGCAGTTTGGGGTCCTTGATTTCCTACGAGCAGTACTTC.

Remarks on this clonotype: A read error is possible here, since a much larger clone lies one base away. The V and J genes are TRBV12-3 or TRBV12-4 and TRBJ2-6; unclear D gene. The CDR3 totals 14 residues. The CDR3 region has the DNA TGTGCCAGCAGTTTAGACTCTGGGTCCAACGTCCTGACTTTC. This gives the protein CASSLDSGSNVLTF.

This clonotype was seen at least ten times. This chain joins TRBV7-2 and TRBJ2-7, with TRBD1 matching over 10 bases. Germline loops: CDR1 SGHTA, CDR2 FQGNSA. With 5 bases clipped from V and 6 bases from J, the junction kept 4 bases outside the gene matches. CDR3 length: 13 amino acids. The CDR3 bases are TGTGCCAGCAGCCCGGGACAGGGGACCGAGCAGTACTTC. Encoded protein: CASSPGQGTEQYF.